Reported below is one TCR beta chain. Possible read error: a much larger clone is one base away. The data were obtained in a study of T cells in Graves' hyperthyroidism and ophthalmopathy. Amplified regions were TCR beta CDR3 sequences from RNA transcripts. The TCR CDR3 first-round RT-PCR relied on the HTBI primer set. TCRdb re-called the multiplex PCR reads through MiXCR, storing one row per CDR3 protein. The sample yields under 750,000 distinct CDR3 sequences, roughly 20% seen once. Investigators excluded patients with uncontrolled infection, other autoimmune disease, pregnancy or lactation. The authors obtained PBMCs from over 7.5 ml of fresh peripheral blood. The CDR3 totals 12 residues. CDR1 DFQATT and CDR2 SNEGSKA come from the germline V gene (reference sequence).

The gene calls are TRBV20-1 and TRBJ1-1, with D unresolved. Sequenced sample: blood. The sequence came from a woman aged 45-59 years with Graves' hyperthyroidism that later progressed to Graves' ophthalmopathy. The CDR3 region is CSARGSWDETFF. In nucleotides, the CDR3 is TGCAGTGCTAGAGGCAGTTGGGATGAAACTTTCTTT.